What follows are 15 T cell receptor beta chains derived from one specimen sequenced in a study of cytomegalovirus exposure and HLA in healthy donors. 60 Vbeta and 13 Jbeta primers were used in PCR. Profiled with immunoSEQ multiplex PCR; TCRdb holds only in-frame clones, not every one. The sample contains approximately 110,000 clones, roughly four fifths of which appear only once. Sequenced: PBMCs. These TCRs come from a woman between 50 and 59 years old in good health and CMV-seropositive.

V is TRBV28 and J is TRBJ1-2; D remains unclear. Germline CDR1 and CDR2: MDHEN and SYDVKM. The V end lost 3 bases, the J end lost 4 bases, and 12 bases lay between the germline ends. The CDR3 has 14 residues. As DNA, the CDR3 is TGTGCCAGCAGTTTGATGGCGGGTAGCTATGGCTACACCTTC. This encodes CASSLMAGSYGYTF.

This chain links TRBV7-2 with TRBJ1-2; D is unresolved. CDR3 length: 13 residues. Per the germline V gene, CDR1 is SGHTA and CDR2 is FQGNSA. V was shortened by 4 bases and J by 5 bases, with 11 bases between the two germline ends. The CDR3 nucleotides are TGTGCCAGCAGCTCCCGTGGCCCTTATGGCTACACCTTC. Protein product: CASSSRGPYGYTF.

J is TRBJ1-4 and V is TRBV5-5; D gene ambiguous. V lost 3 bases, J lost 7 bases, and 16 bases lay in between. Germline assignment: CDR1 SGHKS and CDR2 YYEKEE (reference sequence). The CDR3 loop spans 15 amino acids. CDR3 sequence: CASSWARGFTEKLFF. DNA of the CDR3: TGTGCCAGCAGCTGGGCGAGAGGGTTCACTGAAAAACTGTTTTTT.

The chain combines TRBV5-1 with TRBJ2-5; D is unresolved. V shed 4 bases and J shed 2 bases, with 3 bases lying between them. Germline CDR1 and CDR2: SGHRS and YFSETQ. CDR3 size: 11 residues. DNA for the CDR3: TGCGCCAGCAGCATACAAGAGACCCAGTACTTC. The encoded protein is CASSIQETQYF. Drawing the rest from reference TRBV5-1 and TRBJ2-5, the complete variable domain is KAGVTQTPRYLIKTRGQQVTLSCSPISGHRSVSWYQQTPGQGLQFLFEYFSETQRNKGNFPGRFSGRQFSNSRSEMNVSTLELGDSALYLCASSIQETQYFGPGTRLLVL.

V gene TRBV4-2 combines with J gene TRBJ2-6; tentative D call: TRBD1 (5 bases). CDR3 length: 16 amino acids. From germline, CDR1 is LGHNA and CDR2 YNFKEQ. Trimming pared 1 base from V and 0 bases from J, leaving 7 bases between. CDR3 residues: CASSQGQFSGANVLTF. CDR3 bases: TGTGCCAGCAGCCAAGGACAGTTCTCTGGGGCCAACGTCCTGACTTTC.

The genes are TRBV25-1 and TRBJ2-2; maybe TRBD2 (6 bases). V was trimmed by 6 bases and J by 5 bases, leaving 13 bases between them. CDR3 length: 14 amino acids. Germline assignment: CDR1 MGHDK and CDR2 SYGVNS. In DNA, the CDR3 is TGTGCCAGCAGCCTGGTCGGGGGAACCGGGGAGCTGTTTTTT. Its translation: CASSLVGGTGELFF.

This chain connects TRBV5-3 to TRBJ1-2; a possible D gene is TRBD1 (6 bases). TRBV5-3 is an ORF; its function is uncertain. The ends were cut back, 2 bases at V and 5 bases at J, with 10 bases in the middle. The CDR3 runs 13 residues. The CDR3 nucleotides are TGTGCCAGAAGCTTCCGGGACAAGTATGGCTACACCTTC. Its protein is CARSFRDKYGYTF.

For the CDR3, the DNA is TGTGCCAGCAGTTACTCCAGCGGTACCTACAATGAGCAGTTCTTC. This encodes CASSYSSGTYNEQFF. The chain uses TRBV6-5 and TRBJ2-1; D is possibly TRBD2 (5 bases). This CDR3 has 15 amino acids. Trimming removed 0 bases at V and 2 bases at J, with 8 bases between. Germline values: CDR1 MNHEY, CDR2 SVGAGI.

The chain is built from TRBV5-4 and TRBJ1-2, with 7 nucleotides matching TRBD1. In germline, CDR1 is SGHNT, CDR2 YYREEE (reference sequence). The CDR3 covers 15 residues. Trimming took 4 bases from V and 9 from J; bases not matched to a gene: 15. The CDR3 protein is CASSRGDSRRWRYTF. The CDR3 nucleotides read TGTGCCAGCAGCCGAGGGGACAGCCGACGTTGGCGCTACACCTTC.

The chain employs TRBV4-1 and TRBJ2-3; tentative D call: TRBD2 (6 bases). The CDR3 consists of 17 residues. Looked up from germline, CDR1 is MGHRA and CDR2 is YSYEKL. Trimming shortened V by 1 base and J by 1 base, and 15 bases separated the two germline ends. The CDR3 coding sequence is TGCGCCAGCAGCCAAGCCCTAACTAGCTCGGGCACAGATACGCAGTATTTT. Its translation: CASSQALTSSGTDTQYF.

The chain has TRBV11-3 and TRBJ2-1, with 7 bases lining up with TRBD1. The junction had 8 bases not matched to a gene; V was cut back by 5 bases and J by 7 bases. The CDR3 contains 14 residues. The germline CDR1 and CDR2 sequences are SGHNT and YENEEA. The CDR3 spells CASSPRDSGNEQFF. DNA of the CDR3: TGTGCCAGCAGCCCCCGGGACAGTGGGAATGAGCAGTTCTTC.

The rearrangement links TRBV7-9 to TRBJ1-2, with a tentative D call TRBD1 (5 bases). V gave up 5 bases and J gave up 2 bases, with 12 bases separating them. This CDR3 comprises 14 residues. Germline-derived CDR1 and CDR2 are SEHNR and FQNEAQ (reference sequence). CDR3 coding DNA: TGTGCCAGCAGCCACCCGGCAGGGAACTATGGCTACACCTTC. It specifies CASSHPAGNYGYTF.

The V gene is TRBV6-6, the J gene TRBJ2-2; 12 bases agree with TRBD2. The CDR3 contains 13 residues. Germline assignment: CDR1 MNHNY and CDR2 SVGAGI (reference sequence). Trimming took 7 bases from V and 11 from J; bases not matched to a gene: 5. The CDR3 DNA reads TGTGCCAGCACCCTAGCGGGGGGGCGTGAGCTGTTTTTT. The encoded protein is CASTLAGGRELFF.

This clone was observed a few times. V gene TRBV6-5 combines with J gene TRBJ2-7; tentatively, D is TRBD1 (6 bases). Germline CDR1 and CDR2: MNHEY and SVGAGI. CDR3 length: 13 amino acids. V lost 5 bases to trimming and J lost 5 bases, with 13 bases between them. The CDR3 DNA sequence: TGTGCCAGCAGTAGCCAACAGGGAAACGAGCAGTACTTC. This encodes CASSSQQGNEQYF.

V and J are TRBV19 and TRBJ2-2, with D perhaps matching TRBD2 (6 bases). V was pared by 7 bases and J by 6 bases, with 9 bases between. This CDR3 has 12 residues. CDR1 and CDR2 from the germline V gene are LNHDA and SQIVND (reference sequence). Here the CDR3 reads CASNAGPGELFF. The CDR3 nucleotides read TGTGCCAGTAACGCGGGGCCCGGGGAGCTGTTTTTT.